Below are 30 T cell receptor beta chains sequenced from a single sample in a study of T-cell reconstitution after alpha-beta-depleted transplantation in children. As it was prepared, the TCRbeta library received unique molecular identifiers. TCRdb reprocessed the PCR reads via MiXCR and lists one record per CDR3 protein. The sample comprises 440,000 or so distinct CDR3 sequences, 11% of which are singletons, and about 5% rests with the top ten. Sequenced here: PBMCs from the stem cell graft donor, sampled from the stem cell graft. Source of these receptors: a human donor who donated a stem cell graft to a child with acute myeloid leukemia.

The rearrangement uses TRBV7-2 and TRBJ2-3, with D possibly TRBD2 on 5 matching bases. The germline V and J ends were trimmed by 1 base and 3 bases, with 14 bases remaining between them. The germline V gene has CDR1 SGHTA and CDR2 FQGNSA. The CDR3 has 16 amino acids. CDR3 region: CASSLEERVFTDTQYF. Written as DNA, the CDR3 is TGTGCCAGCAGCTTAGAAGAGAGGGTTTTTACAGATACGCAGTATTTT.

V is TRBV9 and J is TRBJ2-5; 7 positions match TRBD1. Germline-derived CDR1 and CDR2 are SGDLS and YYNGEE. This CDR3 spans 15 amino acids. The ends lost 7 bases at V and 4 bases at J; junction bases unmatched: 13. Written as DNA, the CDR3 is TGTGCCAGCGATAAGGGGACAGTCGTAGGAGAGACCCAGTACTTC. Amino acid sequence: CASDKGTVVGETQYF.

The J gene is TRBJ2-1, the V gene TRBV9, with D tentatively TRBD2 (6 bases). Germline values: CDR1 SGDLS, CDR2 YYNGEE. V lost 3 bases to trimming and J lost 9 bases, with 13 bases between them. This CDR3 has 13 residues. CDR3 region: CASSAPAGTEQFF. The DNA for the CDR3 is TGTGCCAGCAGCGCACCTGCGGGGACTGAGCAGTTCTTC.

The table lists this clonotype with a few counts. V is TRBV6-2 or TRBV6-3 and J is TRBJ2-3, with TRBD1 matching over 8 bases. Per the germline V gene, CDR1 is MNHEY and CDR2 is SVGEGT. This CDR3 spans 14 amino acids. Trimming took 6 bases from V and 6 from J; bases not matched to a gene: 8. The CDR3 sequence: CASRATGAGDTQYF. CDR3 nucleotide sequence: TGTGCCAGCAGGGCGACAGGGGCCGGTGATACGCAGTATTTT.

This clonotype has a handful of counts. This CDR3 reads CSASHSGSYQRPQETQYF. CDR3 coding DNA: TGCAGTGCCAGCCATTCTGGGAGCTATCAGCGGCCACAAGAGACCCAGTACTTC. V gene TRBV20-1 combines with J gene TRBJ2-5, with D possibly matching TRBD2 (5 bases). V lost 6 bases to trimming and J lost 2 bases, with 28 bases between them. Germline V gene data show CDR1 as DFQATT and CDR2 as SNEGSKA (reference sequence). This CDR3 spans 18 amino acids.

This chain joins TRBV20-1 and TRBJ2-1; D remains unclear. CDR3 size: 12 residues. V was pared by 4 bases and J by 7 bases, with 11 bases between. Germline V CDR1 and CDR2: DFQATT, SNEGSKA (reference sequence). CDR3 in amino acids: CSATERPNEQFF. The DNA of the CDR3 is TGCAGTGCTACAGAGCGCCCGAATGAGCAGTTCTTC.

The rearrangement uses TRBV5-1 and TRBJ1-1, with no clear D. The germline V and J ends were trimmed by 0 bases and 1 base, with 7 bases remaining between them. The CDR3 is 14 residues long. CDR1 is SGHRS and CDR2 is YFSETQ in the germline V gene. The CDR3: CASSLAPENTEAFF. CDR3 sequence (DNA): TGCGCCAGCAGCTTGGCCCCAGAGAACACTGAAGCTTTCTTT.

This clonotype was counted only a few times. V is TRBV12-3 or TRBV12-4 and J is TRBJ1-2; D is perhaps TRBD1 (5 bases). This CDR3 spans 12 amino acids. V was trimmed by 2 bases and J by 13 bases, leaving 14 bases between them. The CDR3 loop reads CASSLSRQKPTF. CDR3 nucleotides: TGTGCCAGCAGTTTAAGCCGACAGAAGCCCACCTTC.

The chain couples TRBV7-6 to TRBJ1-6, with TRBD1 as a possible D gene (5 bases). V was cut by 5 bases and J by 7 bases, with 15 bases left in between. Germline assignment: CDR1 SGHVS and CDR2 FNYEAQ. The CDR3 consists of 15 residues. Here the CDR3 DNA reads TGTGCCAGCAGCCCCCGGGCGGGGGAGAATTCACCCCTCCACTTT. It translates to CASSPRAGENSPLHF.

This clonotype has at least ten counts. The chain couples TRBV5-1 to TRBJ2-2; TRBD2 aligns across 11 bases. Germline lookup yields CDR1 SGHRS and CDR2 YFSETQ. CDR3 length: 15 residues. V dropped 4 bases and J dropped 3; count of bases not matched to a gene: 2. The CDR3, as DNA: TGCGCCAGCAGCCTAGCGGGGGGCTACACCGGGGAGCTGTTTTTT. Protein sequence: CASSLAGGYTGELFF.

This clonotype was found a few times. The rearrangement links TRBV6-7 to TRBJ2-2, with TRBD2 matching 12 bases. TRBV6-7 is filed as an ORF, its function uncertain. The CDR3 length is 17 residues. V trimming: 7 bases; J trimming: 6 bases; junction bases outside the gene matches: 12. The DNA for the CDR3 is TGTGCCAGCACTTTACGATCTAGCGGGAGGGTTGCCGGGGAGCTGTTTTTT. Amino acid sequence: CASTLRSSGRVAGELFF.

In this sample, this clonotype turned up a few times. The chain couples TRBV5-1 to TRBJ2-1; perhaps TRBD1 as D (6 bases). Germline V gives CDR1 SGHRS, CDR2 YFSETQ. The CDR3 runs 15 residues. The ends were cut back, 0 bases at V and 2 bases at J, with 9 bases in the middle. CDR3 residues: CASSLEGVPYNEQFF. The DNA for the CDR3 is TGCGCCAGCAGCTTGGAGGGGGTGCCCTACAATGAGCAGTTCTTC.

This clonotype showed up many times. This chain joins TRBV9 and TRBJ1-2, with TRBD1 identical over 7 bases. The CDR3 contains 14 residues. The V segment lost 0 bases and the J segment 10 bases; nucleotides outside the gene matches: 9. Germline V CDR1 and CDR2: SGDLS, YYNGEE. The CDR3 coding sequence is TGTGCCAGCAGCGTAGCTCCGGGACAGCGAGACTACACCTTC. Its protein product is CASSVAPGQRDYTF.

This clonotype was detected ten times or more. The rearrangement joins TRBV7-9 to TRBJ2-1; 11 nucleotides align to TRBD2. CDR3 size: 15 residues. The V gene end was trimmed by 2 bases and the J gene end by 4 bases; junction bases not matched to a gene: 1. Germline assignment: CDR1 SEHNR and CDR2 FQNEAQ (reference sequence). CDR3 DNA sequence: TGTGCCAGCAGCTTAACTAGCGGGAGATACAATGAGCAGTTCTTC. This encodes CASSLTSGRYNEQFF.

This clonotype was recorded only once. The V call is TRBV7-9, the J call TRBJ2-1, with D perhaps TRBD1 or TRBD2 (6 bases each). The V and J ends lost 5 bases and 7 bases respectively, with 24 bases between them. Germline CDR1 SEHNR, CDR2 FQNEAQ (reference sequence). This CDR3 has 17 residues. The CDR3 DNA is TGTGCCAGCAGCGACACCCGTATATTAACAGGGAGGAATGAGCAGTTCTTC. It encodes CASSDTRILTGRNEQFF.

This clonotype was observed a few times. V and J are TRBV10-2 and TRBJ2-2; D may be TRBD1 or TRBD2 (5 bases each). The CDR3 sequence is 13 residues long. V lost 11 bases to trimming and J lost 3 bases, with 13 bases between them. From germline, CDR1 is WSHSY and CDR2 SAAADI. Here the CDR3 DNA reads TGCGCCGGCCGGGACGGTTACACCGGGGAGCTGTTTTTT. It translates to CAGRDGYTGELFF.

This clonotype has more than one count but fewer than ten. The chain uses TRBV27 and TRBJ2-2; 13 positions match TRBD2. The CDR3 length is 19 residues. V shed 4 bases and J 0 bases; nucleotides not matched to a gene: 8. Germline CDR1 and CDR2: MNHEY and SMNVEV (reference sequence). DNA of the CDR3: TGTGCCAGCAGTTCGGCTACTAGCGGGAGGGCTCCGAACACCGGGGAGCTGTTTTTT. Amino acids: CASSSATSGRAPNTGELFF.

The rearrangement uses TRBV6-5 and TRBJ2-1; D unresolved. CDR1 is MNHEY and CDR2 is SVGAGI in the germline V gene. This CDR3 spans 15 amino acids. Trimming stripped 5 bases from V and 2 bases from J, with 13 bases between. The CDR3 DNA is TGTGCCAGCAGTCGGACGGGCGGCCCCTACAATGAGCAGTTCTTC. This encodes CASSRTGGPYNEQFF.

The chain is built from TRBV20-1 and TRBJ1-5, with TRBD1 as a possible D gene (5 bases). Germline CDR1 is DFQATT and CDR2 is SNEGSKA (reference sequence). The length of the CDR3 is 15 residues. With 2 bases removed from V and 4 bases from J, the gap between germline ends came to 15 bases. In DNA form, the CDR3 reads TGCAGTGCTAGACCGGGGGAAGGGATGAATCAGCCCCAGCATTTT. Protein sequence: CSARPGEGMNQPQHF.

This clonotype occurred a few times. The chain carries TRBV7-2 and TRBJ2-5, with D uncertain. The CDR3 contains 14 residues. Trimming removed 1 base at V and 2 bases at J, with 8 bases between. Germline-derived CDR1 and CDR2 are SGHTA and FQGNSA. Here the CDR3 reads CASSLGATQETQYF. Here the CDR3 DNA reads TGTGCCAGCAGCTTAGGGGCTACTCAAGAGACCCAGTACTTC.

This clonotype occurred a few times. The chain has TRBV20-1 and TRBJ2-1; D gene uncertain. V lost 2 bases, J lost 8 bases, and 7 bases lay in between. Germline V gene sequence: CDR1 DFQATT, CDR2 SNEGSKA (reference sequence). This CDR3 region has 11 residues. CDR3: CSARRDDEQFF. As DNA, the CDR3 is TGCAGTGCTAGAAGAGACGATGAGCAGTTCTTC.

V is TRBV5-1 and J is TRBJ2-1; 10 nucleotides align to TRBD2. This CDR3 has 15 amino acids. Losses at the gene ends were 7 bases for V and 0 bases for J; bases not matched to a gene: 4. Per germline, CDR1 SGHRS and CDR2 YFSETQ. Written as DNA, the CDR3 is TGCGCCAGCGAGCGGGAGGGGAGCTCCTACAATGAGCAGTTCTTC. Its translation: CASEREGSSYNEQFF.

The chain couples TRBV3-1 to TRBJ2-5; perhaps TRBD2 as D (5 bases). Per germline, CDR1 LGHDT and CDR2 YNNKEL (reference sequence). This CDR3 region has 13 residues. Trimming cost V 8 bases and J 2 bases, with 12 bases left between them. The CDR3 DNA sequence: TGTGCCAGCCGGACTTCCCTTCAAGAGACCCAGTACTTC. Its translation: CASRTSLQETQYF.

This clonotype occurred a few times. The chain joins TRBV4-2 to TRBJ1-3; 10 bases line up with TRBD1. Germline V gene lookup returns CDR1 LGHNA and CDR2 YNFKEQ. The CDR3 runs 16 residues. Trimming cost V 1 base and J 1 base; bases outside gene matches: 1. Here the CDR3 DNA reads TGTGCCAGCAGCCAAGGACAGGGGGCATCTGGAAACACCATATATTTT. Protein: CASSQGQGASGNTIYF.

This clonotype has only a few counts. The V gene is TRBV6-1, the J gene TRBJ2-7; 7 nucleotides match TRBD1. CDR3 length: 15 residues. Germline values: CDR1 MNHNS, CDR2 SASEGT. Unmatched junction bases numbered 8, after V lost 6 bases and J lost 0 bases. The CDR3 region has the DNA TGTGCCAGCAGCATCGACAGGGCCAGCTCCTACGAGCAGTACTTC. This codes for CASSIDRASSYEQYF.

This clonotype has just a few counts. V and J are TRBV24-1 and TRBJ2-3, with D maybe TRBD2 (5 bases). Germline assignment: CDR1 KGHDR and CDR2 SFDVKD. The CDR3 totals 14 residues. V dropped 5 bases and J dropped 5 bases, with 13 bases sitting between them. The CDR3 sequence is CATSGASRGDTQYF. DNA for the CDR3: TGTGCCACCAGTGGGGCTAGCCGAGGAGATACGCAGTATTTT.

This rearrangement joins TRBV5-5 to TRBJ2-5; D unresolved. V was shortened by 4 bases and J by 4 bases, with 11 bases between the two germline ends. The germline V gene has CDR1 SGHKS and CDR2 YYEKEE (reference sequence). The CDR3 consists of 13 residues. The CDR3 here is CASSTSPGETQYF. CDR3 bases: TGTGCCAGCAGCACGAGTCCCGGAGAGACCCAGTACTTC.

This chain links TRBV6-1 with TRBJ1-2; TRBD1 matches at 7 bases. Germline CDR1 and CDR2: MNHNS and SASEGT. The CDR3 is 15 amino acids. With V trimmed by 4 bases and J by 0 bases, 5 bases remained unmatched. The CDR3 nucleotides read TGTGCCAGCAGTGTGGCGGGGACAGCTAACTATGGCTACACCTTC. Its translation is CASSVAGTANYGYTF.

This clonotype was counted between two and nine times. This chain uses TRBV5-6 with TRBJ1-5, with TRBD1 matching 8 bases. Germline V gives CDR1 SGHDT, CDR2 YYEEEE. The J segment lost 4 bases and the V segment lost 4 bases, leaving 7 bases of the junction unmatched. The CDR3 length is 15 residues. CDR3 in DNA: TGTGCCAGCAGCGTGCAGGGGGCTTGGAATCAGCCCCAGCATTTT. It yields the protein CASSVQGAWNQPQHF.

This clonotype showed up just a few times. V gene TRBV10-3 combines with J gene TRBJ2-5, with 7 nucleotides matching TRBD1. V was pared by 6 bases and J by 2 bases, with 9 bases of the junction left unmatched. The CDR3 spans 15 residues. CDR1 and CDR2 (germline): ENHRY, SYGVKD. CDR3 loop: CAISRQGTTQETQYF. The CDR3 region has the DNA TGTGCCATCAGCCGACAGGGAACCACACAAGAGACCCAGTACTTC.